This passage covers 18 T cell receptor beta chains from one sample sequenced in a study of T cells after yellow fever vaccination. In TCRdb, the 5' RACE reads were re-called with MiXCR into one record per CDR3 protein. Seen here are about 630,000 distinct CDR3 sequences, 12% observed once, and the top ten hold about 16%. The sample was PBMCs, taken on the day of the yellow fever booster vaccination. Receptors originate from a man aged 25 to 40 who received the YFV17D yellow fever vaccine.

At least ten counts were recorded for this clonotype. The rearrangement uses TRBV20-1 and TRBJ2-5, with a possible D match to TRBD2 (6 bases). The CDR3 covers 14 residues. The germline gives CDR1 DFQATT, CDR2 SNEGSKA (reference sequence). V lost 5 bases, J lost 5 bases, and 18 bases lay in between. The CDR3 bases are TGCAGTGCTCCCCAACCGGGAGTCGGGGAGACCCAGTACTTC. It yields the protein CSAPQPGVGETQYF.

The rearrangement uses TRBV4-3 and TRBJ2-2, with D maybe TRBD2 (6 bases). Trimming pared 0 bases from V and 4 bases from J, leaving 15 bases between. Germline V CDR1 and CDR2: LGHNA, YSLEER. This CDR3 has 17 amino acids. The CDR3 DNA sequence: TGCGCCAGCAGCCAAGATCGGAGCGGGCGGGTCACCGGGGAGCTGTTTTTT. It encodes CASSQDRSGRVTGELFF.

This clonotype was observed at least ten times. The rearrangement links TRBV2 to TRBJ2-7, with 8 bases lining up with TRBD2. The V and J ends lost 7 bases and 6 bases, in that order; junction bases with no gene match: 8. This CDR3 is built from 13 residues. Per germline, CDR1 SNHLY and CDR2 FYNNEI. The CDR3 DNA is TGTGCCAGCATGGCGGGGGGCTGGGGCGAGCAGTACTTC. This codes for CASMAGGWGEQYF.

This clonotype was seen at least ten times. This chain uses TRBV5-1 with TRBJ2-1; D unclear. V lost 2 bases to trimming and J lost 12 bases, with 18 bases between them. The CDR3 contains 14 residues. Germline lookup yields CDR1 SGHRS and CDR2 YFSETQ. CDR3 region: CASSFGRYDSGQFF. In DNA, the CDR3 is TGCGCCAGCAGCTTCGGTCGGTACGACTCGGGGCAGTTCTTC.

V gene TRBV11-3 combines with J gene TRBJ2-1; TRBD2 agrees at 10 bases. Trimming at V came to 5 bases and at J to 3 bases, leaving 7 bases not matched to a gene. Germline loops: CDR1 SGHNT, CDR2 YENEEA. This CDR3 contains 16 residues. CDR3 sequence: CASSASPSGGYNEQFF. CDR3 nucleotides: TGTGCCAGCAGCGCATCTCCTAGCGGGGGCTACAATGAGCAGTTCTTC.

Only a few counts were recorded for this clonotype. The chain joins TRBV18 to TRBJ1-1; 8 nucleotides match TRBD1. Trimming cost V 3 bases and J 5 bases; bases outside gene matches: 5. Germline assignment: CDR1 KGHSH and CDR2 LQKENI. CDR3 length equals 14 residues. CDR3 in DNA: TGTGCCAGCTCACCTAACACAGGGGGTACTGAAGCTTTCTTT. Amino acid sequence: CASSPNTGGTEAFF.

The chain has TRBV11-2 and TRBJ2-1, with D possibly being TRBD1 (5 bases). Trimming removed 2 bases at V and 3 bases at J, with 14 bases between. The germline V gene encodes CDR1 SGHAT and CDR2 FQNNGV. The CDR3 loop spans 16 amino acids. The CDR3 loop reads CASSLRVQGDYNEQFF. CDR3 DNA sequence: TGTGCCAGCAGCTTAAGGGTGCAGGGTGACTACAATGAGCAGTTCTTC.

In its sample, this clonotype was seen many times. The V and J genes are TRBV5-1 and TRBJ2-7; D uncertain. V was shortened by 0 bases and J by 3 bases, with 10 bases between the two germline ends. This CDR3 comprises 14 residues. The germline CDR1 and CDR2 sequences are SGHRS and YFSETQ. The CDR3 sequence is CASSLAAANYEQYF. The CDR3 DNA reads as TGCGCCAGCAGCTTGGCCGCGGCTAACTACGAGCAGTACTTC.

In its sample, this clonotype was seen a few times. CDR3 residues: CSANSPSTDTQYF. CDR3 nucleotide sequence: TGCAGTGCTAACTCGCCCAGCACAGATACGCAGTATTTT. The chain is built from TRBV20-1 and TRBJ2-3; the D is unclear. There are 13 residues in the CDR3. From germline, CDR1 is DFQATT and CDR2 SNEGSKA (reference sequence). Trimming pared 4 bases from V and 0 bases from J, leaving 8 bases between.

Only a few counts were recorded for this clonotype. This chain joins TRBV7-8 and TRBJ2-7; 8 bases are shared with TRBD2. The CDR3 has 14 amino acids. The germline V gene encodes CDR1 SGHVS and CDR2 FQNEAQ. V lost 9 bases and J lost 2; bases outside the gene matches: 9. CDR3 coding DNA: TGTGCCAGTGGGGTGGCGGGGGGTCCCTACGAGCAGTACTTC. Its translation is CASGVAGGPYEQYF.

The chain is built from TRBV18 and TRBJ2-7; unclear D gene. Germline V gives CDR1 KGHSH, CDR2 LQKENI. The V gene lost 3 bases and the J gene lost 6 bases, with 9 bases spanning the gap. The CDR3 has 12 residues. The DNA of the CDR3 is TGTGCCAGCTCACCCCCTATCGGCGAGCAGTACTTC. This sequence encodes CASSPPIGEQYF.

This clonotype has ten or more counts. The J gene is TRBJ2-1, the V gene TRBV20-1, with 12 bases lining up with TRBD2. V shed 7 bases and J 4 bases; nucleotides not matched to a gene: 2. The CDR3 is 13 amino acids. Germline V gene sequence: CDR1 DFQATT, CDR2 SNEGSKA (reference sequence). In nucleotides, the CDR3 is TGCAGTGTGACTAGCGGGAGTTACAATGAGCAGTTCTTC. It codes for CSVTSGSYNEQFF.

The chain recombines TRBV3-1 with TRBJ2-3; no definite D call. The V end was cut by 1 base, the J end by 2 bases, with 16 bases between. CDR1 and CDR2 (germline): LGHDT, YNNKEL (reference sequence). The length of the CDR3 is 17 residues. In DNA form, the CDR3 reads TGTGCCAGCAGCCAAGGAAGGGTAGCAGTGAACACAGATACGCAGTATTTT. This sequence encodes CASSQGRVAVNTDTQYF.

The sample holds a few counts of this clonotype. V usage is TRBV5-1 and J usage is TRBJ2-5; D perhaps matches TRBD2 (6 bases). V gave up 1 base and J gave up 5 bases, with 15 bases separating them. Per germline, CDR1 SGHRS and CDR2 YFSETQ. The CDR3 has 15 residues. This chain's CDR3 is CASSLNGAGLETQYF. In DNA, the CDR3 is TGCGCCAGCAGCTTGAACGGTGCGGGACTGGAGACCCAGTACTTC.

This clonotype was counted between two and nine times. The chain employs TRBV25-1 and TRBJ2-2; the match to TRBD2 covers 8 bases. V dropped 0 bases and J dropped 1; count of bases not matched to a gene: 1. Looked up from germline, CDR1 is MGHDK and CDR2 is SYGVNS. This CDR3 is 16 amino acids long. CDR3: CASSEYLAGNTGELFF. CDR3 bases: TGTGCCAGCAGTGAATACCTAGCGGGGAACACCGGGGAGCTGTTTTTT. The full variable domain, in which reference TRBV25-1 and TRBJ2-2 provide the parts outside the CDR3, is EADIYQTPRYLVIGTGKKITLECSQTMGHDKMYWYQQDPGMELHLIHYSYGVNSTEKGDLSSESTVSRIRTEHFPLTLESARPSHTSQYLCASSEYLAGNTGELFFGEGSRLTVL.

Many counts were recorded for this clonotype. V usage is TRBV7-2 and J usage is TRBJ2-3; no firm D call. V was trimmed by 4 bases and J by 1 base, leaving 12 bases between them. Germline values: CDR1 SGHTA, CDR2 FQGNSA. The CDR3 extends over 15 amino acids. The CDR3 loop reads CASSSTALRTDTQYF. As DNA, the CDR3 is TGTGCCAGCAGCTCCACAGCGCTACGCACAGATACGCAGTATTTT.

This clonotype was counted only a few times. The chain recombines TRBV20-1 with TRBJ2-3; D unresolved. Germline CDR1 is DFQATT and CDR2 is SNEGSKA (reference sequence). The CDR3 is 13 amino acids. V lost 4 bases to trimming and J lost 4 bases, with 12 bases between them. The CDR3 region has the DNA TGCAGTGCTACCAGAAGCCGGGCAGATACGCAGTATTTT. This codes for CSATRSRADTQYF.

This clonotype occurred many times. The chain combines TRBV6-1 with TRBJ2-2; unclear D gene. The ends were cut back, 4 bases at V and 5 bases at J, with 11 bases in the middle. This CDR3 is built from 14 residues. The germline V gene has CDR1 MNHNS and CDR2 SASEGT. The CDR3 sequence: CASSGDLWTGELFF. In nucleotides, the CDR3 is TGTGCCAGCAGTGGGGATCTATGGACCGGGGAGCTGTTTTTT.